Listed below are T cell receptor beta chains from one sample, sequenced in a study of blood T cell repertoires in COVID-19. Profiled with immunoSEQ multiplex PCR; TCRdb holds only in-frame clones, not every one. The table has 50,000 to 65,000 clones, roughly 76% seen once. The sample was peripheral blood. Source of these receptors: an older woman with acute or convalescent COVID-19. The CDR3 runs from the conserved cysteine through the conserved F or W. The order of the fields is D gene, V gene, J gene, clone size, CDR3 protein, CDR3 DNA. A D gene is named only where the DNA matches it firmly. Some rows mark clone size as missing; the rest say once, few, many or name a class of expanded clone.

D: NA; V: TRBV3-1/TRBV3-2; J: TRBJ2-1; size: NA; CDR3: CASSQDPQGQFF; DNA: TGTGCCAGCAGCCAGGATCCCCAGGGGCAGTTCTTC
D: NA; V: TRBV6-2/TRBV6-3; J: TRBJ2-5; size: NA; CDR3: CASSLKLGRGETQYF; DNA: TGTGCCAGCAGTTTAAAACTAGGAAGAGGGGAGACCCAGTACTTC
D: TRBD1; V: TRBV7-9; J: TRBJ1-5; size: NA; CDR3: CASSRSGQGGGQPQHF; DNA: TGTGCCAGCAGCCGGTCGGGACAGGGTGGGGGGCAGCCCCAGCATTTT
D: TRBD2; V: TRBV3-1/TRBV3-2; J: TRBJ2-2; size: NA; CDR3: CASSHRLALSGELFF; DNA: TGTGCCAGCAGCCATCGACTAGCGCTAAGCGGGGAGCTGTTTTTT
D: NA; V: TRBV5-8; J: TRBJ1-1; size: NA; CDR3: CASSLVYLTFMNTEAFF; DNA: TGTGCCAGCAGCTTGGTCTACCTCACCTTTATGAACACTGAAGCTTTCTTT
D: TRBD1; V: TRBV5-1; J: TRBJ1-5; size: NA; CDR3: CASRPGQGSNQPQHF; DNA: TGCGCCAGCAGACCGGGACAGGGAAGCAATCAGCCCCAGCATTTT
D: NA; V: TRBV9; J: TRBJ1-6; size: once; CDR3: CASSSGGSYNSPLHF; DNA: TGTGCCAGCAGTTCAGGAGGATCCTATAATTCACCCCTCCACTTT
D: TRBD2; V: TRBV19; J: TRBJ2-3; size: NA; CDR3: CATTGGLSTDTQYF; DNA: TGTGCCACCACGGGGGGACTTTCCACAGATACGCAGTATTTT
D: NA; V: TRBV30; J: TRBJ1-6; size: NA; CDR3: CAWSGRVAYNSPLHF; DNA: TGTGCCTGGAGTGGGAGGGTGGCCTATAATTCACCCCTCCACTTT
D: TRBD2; V: TRBV5-1; J: TRBJ2-1; size: NA; CDR3: CASSDLREGSYNEQFF; DNA: TGCGCCAGCAGCGACCTCAGGGAGGGCTCCTACAATGAGCAGTTCTTC
D: NA; V: TRBV19; J: TRBJ1-3; size: NA; CDR3: CASSLRVQGNTIYF; DNA: TGTGCCAGTAGTCTTCGGGTCCAGGGAAACACCATATATTTT
D: TRBD1; V: TRBV28; J: TRBJ2-1; size: NA; CDR3: CASKGQGGNEQFF; DNA: TGTGCCAGTAAAGGACAGGGCGGCAATGAGCAGTTCTTC
D: NA; V: TRBV19; J: TRBJ1-3; size: NA; CDR3: CASSDRGVRAIYF; DNA: TGTGCCAGTAGTGACCGGGGTGTCCGGGCCATATATTTT
D: TRBD2; V: TRBV24-1; J: TRBJ2-7; size: NA; CDR3: CATSEGLAPYEQYF; DNA: TGTGCCACCAGTGAGGGACTAGCCCCCTACGAGCAGTACTTC
D: NA; V: TRBV15; J: TRBJ1-1; size: NA; CDR3: CATSRPTVKEAFF; DNA: TGTGCCACCAGCAGACCGACAGTAAAGGAAGCTTTCTTT
D: TRBD1; V: TRBV18; J: TRBJ2-3; size: NA; CDR3: CASTWDRNTDTQYF; DNA: TGTGCCAGCACCTGGGACAGAAACACAGATACGCAGTATTTT
D: NA; V: TRBV11-2; J: TRBJ1-1; size: NA; CDR3: CASSLRSNTEAFF; DNA: TGTGCCAGCAGCCTCCGGTCGAACACTGAAGCTTTCTTT
D: TRBD1; V: TRBV3-1/TRBV3-2; J: TRBJ1-5; size: NA; CDR3: CASSQGGQGANQPQHF; DNA: TGTGCCAGCAGCCAAGGAGGGCAGGGGGCCAATCAGCCCCAGCATTTT
D: NA; V: TRBV7-2; J: TRBJ1-5; size: NA; CDR3: CASHGGGGNQPQHF; DNA: TGTGCCAGCCACGGCGGGGGTGGCAATCAGCCCCAGCATTTT
D: NA; V: TRBV27; J: TRBJ2-5; size: many; CDR3: CASSLMGPRETQYF; DNA: TGTGCCAGCAGTTTAATGGGGCCTCGGGAGACCCAGTACTTC
D: NA; V: TRBV19; J: TRBJ1-5; size: NA; CDR3: CASSIRVNQPQHF; DNA: TGTGCCAGCTCCATCCGGGTTAATCAGCCCCAGCATTTT
D: NA; V: TRBV3-1/TRBV3-2; J: TRBJ1-1; size: once; CDR3: CASSQGGWTEAFF; DNA: TGTGCCAGCAGCCAAGGCGGCTGGACTGAAGCTTTCTTT
D: TRBD1; V: TRBV30; J: TRBJ1-2; size: NA; CDR3: CAWRRDRVYGYTF; DNA: TGTGCCTGGAGGAGGGACAGGGTCTATGGCTACACCTTC
D: NA; V: TRBV5-5; J: TRBJ2-1; size: NA; CDR3: CASSQDSSYNEQFF; DNA: TGTGCCAGCAGCCAGGACAGCAGCTACAATGAGCAGTTCTTC
D: NA; V: TRBV24-1; J: TRBJ2-5; size: NA; CDR3: CATSDGGRETQYF; DNA: TGTGCCACCAGTGATGGCGGAAGAGAGACCCAGTACTTC
D: NA; V: TRBV12-5; J: TRBJ2-5; size: few; CDR3: CASGLGVQETQYF; DNA: TGTGCTAGTGGTTTAGGGGTCCAAGAGACCCAGTACTTC
D: TRBD1; V: TRBV9; J: TRBJ2-7; size: NA; CDR3: CASSVGGQYEQYF; DNA: TGTGCCAGCAGCGTAGGGGGACAGTACGAGCAGTACTTC
D: TRBD2; V: TRBV3-1/TRBV3-2; J: TRBJ2-2; size: NA; CDR3: CASGGRVAGELFF; DNA: TGTGCCAGCGGCGGGAGAGTAGCCGGGGAGCTGTTTTTT
D: TRBD1; V: TRBV29-1; J: TRBJ2-7; size: NA; CDR3: CSVEVGHRGRNYEQYF; DNA: TGCAGCGTTGAAGTTGGGCACAGGGGGCGAAACTACGAGCAGTACTTC
D: NA; V: TRBV5-6; J: TRBJ1-4; size: few; CDR3: CASIKYIATNEKLFF; DNA: TGTGCCAGCATAAAGTACATCGCAACTAATGAAAAACTGTTTTTT
D: TRBD1; V: TRBV5-8; J: TRBJ1-1; size: NA; CDR3: CASSFDGTGITEAFF; DNA: TGTGCCAGCAGCTTTGATGGGACAGGGATCACTGAAGCTTTCTTT
D: TRBD2; V: TRBV5-4; J: TRBJ2-1; size: NA; CDR3: CASTGSGRGDNEQFF; DNA: TGTGCCAGCACCGGTAGCGGGAGAGGGGACAATGAGCAGTTCTTC
D: NA; V: TRBV2; J: TRBJ2-3; size: NA; CDR3: CASQTDTQYF; DNA: TGTGCCAGCCAGACAGATACGCAGTATTTT
D: NA; V: TRBV7-3; J: TRBJ2-1; size: NA; CDR3: CASSSSISGNEQFF; DNA: TGTGCCAGCAGCTCGTCTATATCGGGGAATGAGCAGTTCTTC
D: NA; V: TRBV12-3/TRBV12-4; J: TRBJ2-5; size: once; CDR3: CASSVLALETQYF; DNA: TGTGCCAGCAGCGTCCTAGCGTTGGAGACCCAGTACTTC
D: NA; V: TRBV12-3/TRBV12-4; J: TRBJ1-2; size: NA; CDR3: CASSLRGGYGYTF; DNA: TGTGCCAGCAGTTTAAGGGGAGGCTATGGCTACACCTTC
D: NA; V: TRBV19; J: TRBJ2-2; size: NA; CDR3: CASTSLRGTAGTGELFF; DNA: TGTGCCAGTACCTCTCTCCGGGGGACAGCGGGCACCGGGGAGCTGTTTTTT
D: NA; V: TRBV6-1; J: TRBJ1-4; size: few; CDR3: CASSGGHMANSGEKLFF; DNA: TGTGCCAGCAGTGGGGGGCATATGGCAAACTCGGGCGAAAAACTGTTTTTT
D: TRBD1; V: TRBV9; J: TRBJ1-6; size: NA; CDR3: CASSVEGGLNSPLHF; DNA: TGTGCCAGCAGCGTAGAAGGGGGCTTGAATTCACCCCTCCACTTT